This entry lists 7 T cell receptor beta chains sequenced from one sample in a study of blood T cell repertoires in COVID-19 (dated by TCRdb to the early 2020s). Library construction relied on the immunoSEQ multiplex PCR assay. The clones in this table, taken by TCRdb from immuneACCESS, are in-frame only. Not every clone is retained; where verified, under half of the shortfall comes from an unresolved V gene, and the cause of the rest is unknown. For this sample the table gives 400,000 to 450,000 clones, of which 70% to 90% were detected only once. The top ten constitute more than 1.4% of the sample. Material for sequencing was peripheral blood. The receptors here all came from a woman aged 25 to 39 with active or convalescent COVID-19.

The chain employs TRBV4-1 and TRBJ2-3; 8 nucleotides line up with TRBD2. Germline trimming cut 1 base from V and 1 base from J; bases unmatched to any gene: 10. Germline loops: CDR1 MGHRA, CDR2 YSYEKL. The CDR3 totals 18 residues. The CDR3 reads CASSQGSSGRARTDTQYF. DNA of the CDR3: TGCGCCAGCAGCCAAGGCAGTTCCGGGAGGGCGCGCACAGATACGCAGTATTTT.

The chain employs TRBV2 and TRBJ2-1, with D tentatively TRBD2 (6 bases). V was trimmed by 6 bases and J by 16 bases, leaving 22 bases between them. The CDR3 loop spans 13 amino acids. CDR1 and CDR2 (germline): SNHLY, FYNNEI. The CDR3 DNA reads as TGTGCCAGCAGAGACGGCGGCGGGACTCGCGCCTTCTTC. Translation gives CASRDGGGTRAFF.

The chain employs TRBV5-4 and TRBJ2-7; D is undetermined. Germline assignment: CDR1 SGHNT and CDR2 YYREEE (reference sequence). CDR3 length: 14 residues. V lost 1 base and J 4 bases, leaving 12 bases between the germline ends. The CDR3 DNA is TGTGCCAGCAGCTTGCAACTACCGCCGTACGAGCAGTACTTC. Residues: CASSLQLPPYEQYF.

This chain links TRBV5-1 with TRBJ1-2, with TRBD1 matching over 8 bases. This CDR3 contains 17 residues. Unmatched junction bases numbered 13, after V lost 3 bases and J lost 3 bases. Germline values: CDR1 SGHRS, CDR2 YFSETQ. CDR3 sequence (DNA): TGCGCCAGCAGCTCAGGACAGGGCGGCGGTGTTTACTATGGCTACACCTTC. It yields the protein CASSSGQGGGVYYGYTF. Full variable domain (missing parts from reference TRBV5-1 and TRBJ1-2): KAGVTQTPRYLIKTRGQQVTLSCSPISGHRSVSWYQQTPGQGLQFLFEYFSETQRNKGNFPGRFSGRQFSNSRSEMNVSTLELGDSALYLCASSSGQGGGVYYGYTFGSGTRLTVV.

The genes are TRBV10-1 and TRBJ2-5; D uncertain. The CDR3 extends over 15 amino acids. The V gene's germline CDR1 is WNHNN and CDR2 SYGVQD (reference sequence). V gave up 0 bases and J gave up 4 bases, with 12 bases separating them. This CDR3 is CASSESGSGLETQYF. Written as DNA, the CDR3 is TGCGCCAGCAGTGAGTCCGGGTCCGGGTTAGAGACCCAGTACTTC.

The rearrangement links TRBV18 to TRBJ1-6; no reliable D call. The CDR3 runs 15 residues. CDR1 KGHSH and CDR2 LQKENI come from the germline V gene. V shed 5 bases and J shed 8 bases, with 16 bases lying between them. In DNA, the CDR3 is TGTGCCAGCTCAGGCCAACGGGAGAACGATTCACCCCTCCACTTT. It specifies CASSGQRENDSPLHF.

This sequence joins TRBV19 and TRBJ2-1; tentative D call: TRBD2 (5 bases). Germline V gene sequence: CDR1 LNHDA, CDR2 SQIVND (reference sequence). The ends were cut back, 3 bases at V and 7 bases at J, with 16 bases in the middle. There are 15 residues in the CDR3. CDR3 bases: TGTGCCAGTAGTATCGTTAGCGAGGGAAAAAATGAGCAGTTCTTC. Translated, it gives CASSIVSEGKNEQFF.